The clone carrying this T cell receptor beta chain has just a few counts. With V trimmed by 3 bases and J by 7 bases, 7 bases remained unmatched. Per germline, CDR1 SGHRS and CDR2 YFSETQ. The CDR3 extends over 15 amino acids. This sample is drawn from a study of T-cell reconstitution after alpha-beta-depleted transplantation in children. Unique molecular identifiers tagged the TCRbeta library. TCRdb used MiXCR to reprocess the PCR reads, holding one entry per CDR3 protein. The sample includes roughly 120,000 distinct CDR3 sequences, around a tenth of them seen just once. The clonotype originates from a boy aged 2 to 9 with acute lymphoblastic leukemia, due to receive a stem cell transplant. The J gene is TRBJ2-7, the V gene TRBV5-1, with 13 bases that match TRBD2. The material sequenced was PBMCs, taken before TCRalphabeta/CD19-depleted stem cell transplant. The CDR3 here is CASSYGLAGEREQYF. In DNA form, the CDR3 reads TGCGCCAGCAGCTATGGACTAGCGGGAGAAAGGGAGCAGTACTTC.